This TCR beta chain came from a study of blood T cells in healthy people across ages. Whenever a sample was processed, at least 6.5 million PBMCs were isolated. Study-level points and caveats: Age advanced and TCR beta diversity per million T cells fell, roughly linearly. Donor CMV status was unknown, possibly confounding expanded clonotype changes. Compared with aged donors, long-lived donors showed fewer expanded clones, suggesting selection.

To note about this clonotype: Its antigen is not identified.

A J-beta primer mix and a sample-barcoded 5' primer were used in a second PCR of roughly 6 to 12 cycles. TCRdb itself ran the 5' RACE reads through MiXCR, one entry per CDR3 protein. The sample records roughly 2 million distinct CDR3 sequences, 40% to 55% being singletons. Germline loops: CDR1 SGHAT, CDR2 FQNNGV. V was cut by 5 bases and J by 5 bases, with 12 bases left in between. The CDR3 runs to 13 residues. J is TRBJ2-5 and V is TRBV11-2; D assignment may be TRBD1 or TRBD2 (5 bases each). Sequencing input: blood. The clonotype was recovered from a woman aged 40 to 50 in good health. CDR3 in amino acids: CASSPRDGETQYF. CDR3 DNA sequence: TGTGCCAGCAGCCCCAGGGACGGGGAGACCCAGTACTTC.